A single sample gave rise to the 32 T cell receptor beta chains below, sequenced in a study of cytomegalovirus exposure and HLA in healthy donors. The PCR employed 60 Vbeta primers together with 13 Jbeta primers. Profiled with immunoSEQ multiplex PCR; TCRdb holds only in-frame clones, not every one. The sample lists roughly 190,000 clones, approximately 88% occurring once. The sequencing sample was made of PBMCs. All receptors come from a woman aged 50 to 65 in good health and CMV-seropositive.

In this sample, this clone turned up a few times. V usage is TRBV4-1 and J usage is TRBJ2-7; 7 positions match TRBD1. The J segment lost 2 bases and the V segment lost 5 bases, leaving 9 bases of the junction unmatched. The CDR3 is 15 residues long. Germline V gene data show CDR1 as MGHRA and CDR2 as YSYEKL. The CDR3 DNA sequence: TGCGCCAGCAGCGCGCCGGGACAGTCGACCTACGAGCAGTACTTC. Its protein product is CASSAPGQSTYEQYF.

The CDR3 loop is CASSQVGGLAFF. The CDR3 coding sequence is TGCGCCAGCAGCCAGGTGGGAGGGCTGGCTTTCTTT. The rearrangement uses TRBV4-1 and TRBJ1-1, with unresolved D. Trimming took 3 bases from V and 11 from J, leaving 13 bases between them. Germline V gives CDR1 MGHRA, CDR2 YSYEKL. The CDR3 sequence is 12 residues long.

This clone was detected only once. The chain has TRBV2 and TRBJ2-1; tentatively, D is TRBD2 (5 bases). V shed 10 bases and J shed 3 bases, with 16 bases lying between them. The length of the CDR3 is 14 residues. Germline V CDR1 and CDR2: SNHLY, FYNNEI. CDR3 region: CATWTFQNYNEQFF. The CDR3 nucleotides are TGTGCCACCTGGACTTTCCAAAACTACAATGAGCAGTTCTTC.

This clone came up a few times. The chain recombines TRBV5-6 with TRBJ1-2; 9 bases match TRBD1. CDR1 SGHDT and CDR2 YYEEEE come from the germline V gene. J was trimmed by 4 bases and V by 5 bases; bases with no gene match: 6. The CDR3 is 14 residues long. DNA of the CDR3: TGTGCCAGCAGGCTACAGGGGGCTACCTATGGCTACACCTTC. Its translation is CASRLQGATYGYTF.

CDR3 nucleotides: TGTGCCAGCAGTTTCGGACAGGCAATGAACACTGAAGCTTTCTTT. It specifies CASSFGQAMNTEAFF. The V and J genes are TRBV28 and TRBJ1-1; 7 nucleotides line up with TRBD1. Trimming at V came to 3 bases and at J to 0 bases, leaving 4 bases not matched to a gene. From germline, CDR1 is MDHEN and CDR2 SYDVKM. This CDR3 comprises 15 residues. Together with reference TRBV28 and TRBJ1-1, the CDR3 gives the full variable domain: DVKVTQSSRYLVKRTGEKVFLECVQDMDHENMFWYRQDPGLGLRLIYFSYDVKMKEKGDIPEGYSVSREKKERFSLILESASTNQTSMYLCASSFGQAMNTEAFFGQGTRLTVV.

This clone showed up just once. The CDR3 DNA sequence: TGTGCCAGCTCACCCGGGACTAGCGGGTTGGGCGAGCAGTACTTC. This translates into CASSPGTSGLGEQYF. This sequence joins TRBV18 and TRBJ2-7; 12 positions match TRBD2. The CDR3 runs to 15 residues. In germline, CDR1 is KGHSH, CDR2 LQKENI. V lost 3 bases and J lost 6; bases outside the gene matches: 6.

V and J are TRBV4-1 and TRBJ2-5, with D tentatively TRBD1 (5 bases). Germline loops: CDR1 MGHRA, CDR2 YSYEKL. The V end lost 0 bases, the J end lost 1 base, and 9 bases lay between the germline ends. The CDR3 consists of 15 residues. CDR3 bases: TGCGCCAGCAGCCAAGAGGCCAGGGCCCAAGAGACCCAGTACTTC. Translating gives CASSQEARAQETQYF.

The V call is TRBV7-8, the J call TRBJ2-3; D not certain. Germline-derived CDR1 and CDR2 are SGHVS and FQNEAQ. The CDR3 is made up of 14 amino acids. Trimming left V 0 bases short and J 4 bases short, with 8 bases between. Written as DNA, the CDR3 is TGTGCCAGCAGCTTAGCTTCTTTCGCAGATACGCAGTATTTT. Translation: CASSLASFADTQYF. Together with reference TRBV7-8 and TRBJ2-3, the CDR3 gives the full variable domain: GAGVSQSPRYKVAKRGQDVALRCDPISGHVSLFWYQQALGQGPEFLTYFQNEAQLDKSGLPSDRFFAERPEGSVSTLKIQRTQQEDSAVYLCASSLASFADTQYFGPGTRLTVL.

In nucleotides, the CDR3 is TGTGCCAGCAGCCGTCAGGATCCCTCTGGAAACACCATATATTTT. Amino acids: CASSRQDPSGNTIYF. This chain links TRBV11-2 with TRBJ1-3; D is undetermined. The CDR3 consists of 15 residues. Germline V lookup: CDR1 SGHAT, CDR2 FQNNGV. V was shortened by 5 bases and J by 0 bases, with 11 bases between the two germline ends.

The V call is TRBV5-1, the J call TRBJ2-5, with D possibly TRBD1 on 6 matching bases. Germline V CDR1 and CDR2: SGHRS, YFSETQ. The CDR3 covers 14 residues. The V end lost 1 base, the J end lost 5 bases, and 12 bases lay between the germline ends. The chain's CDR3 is CASSLSAQGETQYF. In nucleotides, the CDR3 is TGCGCCAGCAGCTTGTCGGCCCAGGGGGAGACCCAGTACTTC.

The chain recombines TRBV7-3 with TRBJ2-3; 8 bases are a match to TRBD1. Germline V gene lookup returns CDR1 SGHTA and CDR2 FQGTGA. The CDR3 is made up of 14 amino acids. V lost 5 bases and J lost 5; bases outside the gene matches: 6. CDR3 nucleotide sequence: TGTGCCAGCAGCGGACAGGGAAGGGGAGATACGCAGTATTTT. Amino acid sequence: CASSGQGRGDTQYF.

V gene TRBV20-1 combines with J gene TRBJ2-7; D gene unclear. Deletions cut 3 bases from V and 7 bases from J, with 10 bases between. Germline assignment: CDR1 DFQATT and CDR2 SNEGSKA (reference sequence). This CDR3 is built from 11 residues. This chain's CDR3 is CSASVYGEQYF. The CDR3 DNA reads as TGCAGTGCTAGTGTCTACGGGGAGCAGTACTTC.

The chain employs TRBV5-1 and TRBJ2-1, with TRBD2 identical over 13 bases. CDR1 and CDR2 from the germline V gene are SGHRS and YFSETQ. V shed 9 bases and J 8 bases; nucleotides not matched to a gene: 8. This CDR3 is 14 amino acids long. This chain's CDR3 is CATKTSGGAYEQFF. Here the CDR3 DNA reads TGCGCCACCAAAACTAGCGGGGGGGCCTATGAGCAGTTCTTC.

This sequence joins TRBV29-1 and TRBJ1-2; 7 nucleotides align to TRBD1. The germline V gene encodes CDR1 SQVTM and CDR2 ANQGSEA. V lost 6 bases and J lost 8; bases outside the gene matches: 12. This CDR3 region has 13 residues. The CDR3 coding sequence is TGCAGCGTATGGGGACAGCTGTACGGGGGCTACACCTTC. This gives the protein CSVWGQLYGGYTF.

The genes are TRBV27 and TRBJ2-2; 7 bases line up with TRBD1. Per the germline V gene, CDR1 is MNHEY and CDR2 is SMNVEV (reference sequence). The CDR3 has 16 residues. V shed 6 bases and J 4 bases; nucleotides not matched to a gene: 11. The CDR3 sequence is CASSFSGGFRTGELFF. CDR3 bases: TGTGCCAGCAGCTTTTCAGGGGGTTTCCGCACCGGGGAGCTGTTTTTT.

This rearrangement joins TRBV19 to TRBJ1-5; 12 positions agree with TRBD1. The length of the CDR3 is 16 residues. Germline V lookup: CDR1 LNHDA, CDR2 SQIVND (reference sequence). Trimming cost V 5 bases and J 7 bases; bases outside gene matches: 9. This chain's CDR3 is CASSATGTGGRQPQHF. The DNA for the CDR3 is TGTGCCAGTAGTGCCACCGGGACAGGGGGCAGGCAGCCCCAGCATTTT.

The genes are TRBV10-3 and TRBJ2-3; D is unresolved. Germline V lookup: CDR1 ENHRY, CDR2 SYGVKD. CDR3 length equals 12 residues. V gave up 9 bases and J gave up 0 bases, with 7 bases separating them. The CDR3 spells CAITGSTDTQYF. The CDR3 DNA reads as TGTGCCATTACGGGTAGCACAGATACGCAGTATTTT.

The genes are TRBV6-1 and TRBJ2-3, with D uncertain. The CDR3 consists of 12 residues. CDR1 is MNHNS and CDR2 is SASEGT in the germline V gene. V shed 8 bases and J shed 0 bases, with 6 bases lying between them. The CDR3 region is CASSSSTDTQYF. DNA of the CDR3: TGTGCCAGCTCCTCGAGCACAGATACGCAGTATTTT.

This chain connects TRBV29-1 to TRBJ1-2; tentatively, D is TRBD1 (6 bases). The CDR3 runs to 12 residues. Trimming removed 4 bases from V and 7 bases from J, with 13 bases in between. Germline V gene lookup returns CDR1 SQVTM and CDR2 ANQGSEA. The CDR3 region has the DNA TGCAGCGTTGCTGACAGGTCCGGTGGCTACACCTTC. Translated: CSVADRSGGYTF.

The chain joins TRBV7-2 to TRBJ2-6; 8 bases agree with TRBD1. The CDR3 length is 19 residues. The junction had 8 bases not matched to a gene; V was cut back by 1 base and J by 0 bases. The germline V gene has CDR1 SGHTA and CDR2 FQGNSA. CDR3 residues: CASSLGGGQASSGANVLTF. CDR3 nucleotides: TGTGCCAGCAGCTTAGGAGGGGGACAGGCTTCCTCTGGGGCCAACGTCCTGACTTTC.

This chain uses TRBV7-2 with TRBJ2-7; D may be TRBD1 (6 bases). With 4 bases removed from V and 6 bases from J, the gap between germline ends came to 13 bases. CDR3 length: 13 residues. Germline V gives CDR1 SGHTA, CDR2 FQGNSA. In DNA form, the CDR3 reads TGTGCCAGCAGCTCCCGCCAGGGGACCGAGCAGTACTTC. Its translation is CASSSRQGTEQYF.

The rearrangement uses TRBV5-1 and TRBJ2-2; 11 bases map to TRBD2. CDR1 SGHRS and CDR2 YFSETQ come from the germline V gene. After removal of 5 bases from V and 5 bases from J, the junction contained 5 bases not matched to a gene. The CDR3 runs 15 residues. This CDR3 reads CASRNSGGATGELFF. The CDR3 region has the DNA TGCGCCAGCAGAAATAGCGGGGGGGCGACCGGGGAGCTGTTTTTT.

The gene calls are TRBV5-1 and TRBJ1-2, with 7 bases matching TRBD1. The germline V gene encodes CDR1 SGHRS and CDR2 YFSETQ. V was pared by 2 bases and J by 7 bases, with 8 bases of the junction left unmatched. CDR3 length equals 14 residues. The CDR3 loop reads CASSFGDREGGYTF. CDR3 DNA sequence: TGCGCCAGCAGCTTTGGAGACAGGGAAGGTGGCTACACCTTC. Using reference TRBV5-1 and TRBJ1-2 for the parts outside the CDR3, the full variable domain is KAGVTQTPRYLIKTRGQQVTLSCSPISGHRSVSWYQQTPGQGLQFLFEYFSETQRNKGNFPGRFSGRQFSNSRSEMNVSTLELGDSALYLCASSFGDREGGYTFGSGTRLTVV.

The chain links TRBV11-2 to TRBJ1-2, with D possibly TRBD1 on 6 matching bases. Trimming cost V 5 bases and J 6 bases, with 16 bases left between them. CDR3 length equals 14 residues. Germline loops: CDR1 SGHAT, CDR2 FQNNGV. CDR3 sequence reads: CASSPRLDSDGYTF. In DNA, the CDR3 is TGTGCCAGCAGCCCCCGATTGGACAGCGATGGCTACACCTTC.

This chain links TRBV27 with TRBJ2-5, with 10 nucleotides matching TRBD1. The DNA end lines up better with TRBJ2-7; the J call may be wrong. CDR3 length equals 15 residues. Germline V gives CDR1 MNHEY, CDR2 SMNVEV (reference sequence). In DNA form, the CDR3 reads TGTGCCAGCAGTATCACCGGACAGGGGGTATACGAGCAGTACTTC. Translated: CASSITGQGVYEQYF.

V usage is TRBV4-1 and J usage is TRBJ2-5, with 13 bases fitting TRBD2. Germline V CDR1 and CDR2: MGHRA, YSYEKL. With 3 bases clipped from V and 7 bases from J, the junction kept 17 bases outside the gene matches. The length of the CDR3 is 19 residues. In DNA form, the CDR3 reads TGCGCCAGCAGCCACCGCTCAGGACTAGCGGGGGAGACTATTGGGACCCAGTACTTC. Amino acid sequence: CASSHRSGLAGETIGTQYF.

In DNA, the CDR3 is TGTGCCTGGAGTGTAACCACATTGGGACTCCACAAAGCGCAGTATTTT. It specifies CAWSVTTLGLHKAQYF. This chain joins TRBV30 and TRBJ2-3, with D maybe TRBD2 (6 bases). The CDR3 has 16 amino acids. V was cut by 0 bases and J by 10 bases, with 23 bases left in between. Germline V gives CDR1 GTSNPN, CDR2 SVGIG (reference sequence). Combining the CDR3 with reference TRBV30 and TRBJ2-3 gives the whole variable domain SQTIHQWPATLVQPVGSPLSLECTVEGTSNPNLYWYRQAAGRGLQLLFYSVGIGQISSEVPQNLSASRPQDRQFILSSKKLLLSDSGFYLCAWSVTTLGLHKAQYFGPGTRLTVL.

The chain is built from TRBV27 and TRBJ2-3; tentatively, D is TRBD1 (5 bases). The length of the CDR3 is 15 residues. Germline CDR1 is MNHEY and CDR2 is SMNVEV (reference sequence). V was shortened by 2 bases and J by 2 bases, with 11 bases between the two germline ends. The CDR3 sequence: CASSLKGFSTDTQYF. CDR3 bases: TGTGCCAGCAGTTTAAAGGGGTTCTCCACAGATACGCAGTATTTT.

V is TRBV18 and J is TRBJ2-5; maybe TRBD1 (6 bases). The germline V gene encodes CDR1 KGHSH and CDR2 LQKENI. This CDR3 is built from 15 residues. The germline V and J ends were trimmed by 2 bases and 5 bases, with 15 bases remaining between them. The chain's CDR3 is CASSPTNRARETQYF. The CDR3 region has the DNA TGTGCCAGCTCACCAACCAACAGGGCCCGGGAGACCCAGTACTTC. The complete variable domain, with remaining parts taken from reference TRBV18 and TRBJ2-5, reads NAGVMQNPRHLVRRRGQEARLRCSPMKGHSHVYWYRQLPEEGLKFMVYLQKENIIDESGMPKERFSAEFPKEGPSILRIQQVVRGDSAAYFCASSPTNRARETQYFGPGTRLLVL.

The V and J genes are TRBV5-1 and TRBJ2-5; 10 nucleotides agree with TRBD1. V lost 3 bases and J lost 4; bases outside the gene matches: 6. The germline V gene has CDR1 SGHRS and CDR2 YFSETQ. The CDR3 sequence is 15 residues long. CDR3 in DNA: TGCGCCAGCAGCTGGGACAGGGGTGGTGGAGAGACCCAGTACTTC. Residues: CASSWDRGGGETQYF.

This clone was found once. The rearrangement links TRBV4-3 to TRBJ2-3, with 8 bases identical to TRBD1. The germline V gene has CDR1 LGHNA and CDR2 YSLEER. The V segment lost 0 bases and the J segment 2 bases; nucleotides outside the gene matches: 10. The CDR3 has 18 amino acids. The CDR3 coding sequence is TGCGCCAGCAGCCAAGATTCCGGCAGGGGGCTCCCCACAGATACGCAGTATTTT. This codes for CASSQDSGRGLPTDTQYF.

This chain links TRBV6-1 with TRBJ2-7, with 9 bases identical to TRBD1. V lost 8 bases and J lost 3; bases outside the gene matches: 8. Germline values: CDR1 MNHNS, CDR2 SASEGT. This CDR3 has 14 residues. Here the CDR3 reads CASRPGQGIYEQYF. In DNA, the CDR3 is TGTGCCAGCCGCCCGGGACAGGGAATCTACGAGCAGTACTTC.